Each of the 2 T cell receptor beta chains below was sequenced from the same sample in a study of Tregs in tolerant kidney transplant recipients. The data were produced by immunoSEQ multiplex PCR, yet TCRdb's version contains in-frame clones alone and is incomplete. The table lists about 52,000 clones. The input for sequencing was CD4+ T cells from blood, taken before the transplant. Receptors were obtained from a human donor who received a combined kidney and bone marrow transplant.

CDR3 DNA, as far as it was read: TGTGCCAGCAGCCCCCATGCTAGCGGGTACTACGAG. Its protein is CASSPHASGYYE. The complete CDR3 sequence is CASSPHASGYYEQYF. The chain couples TRBV6-2 or TRBV6-3 to TRBJ2-7; 8 nucleotides agree with TRBD2. The read is 3 residues too short to cover the CDR3 end, so that end is filled in from the germline J gene. This CDR3 has 15 amino acids. V was pared by 6 bases and J by 3 bases, with 10 bases of the junction left unmatched. The germline CDR1 and CDR2 sequences are MNHEY and SVGEGT.

Comment on this clone: Read coverage stops 3 residues before the CDR3 terminus; the germline J gene supplies the remainder. This chain links TRBV7-9 with TRBJ1-1; D is ambiguous. In germline, CDR1 is SEHNR, CDR2 FQNEAQ (reference sequence). This CDR3 has 14 residues. Trimming left V 4 bases short and J 0 bases short, with 9 bases between. CDR3 region: CASSSYIMNTEAFF. CDR3 DNA, as far as it was read: TGTGCCAGCAGCTCGTACATCATGAACACTGAA.